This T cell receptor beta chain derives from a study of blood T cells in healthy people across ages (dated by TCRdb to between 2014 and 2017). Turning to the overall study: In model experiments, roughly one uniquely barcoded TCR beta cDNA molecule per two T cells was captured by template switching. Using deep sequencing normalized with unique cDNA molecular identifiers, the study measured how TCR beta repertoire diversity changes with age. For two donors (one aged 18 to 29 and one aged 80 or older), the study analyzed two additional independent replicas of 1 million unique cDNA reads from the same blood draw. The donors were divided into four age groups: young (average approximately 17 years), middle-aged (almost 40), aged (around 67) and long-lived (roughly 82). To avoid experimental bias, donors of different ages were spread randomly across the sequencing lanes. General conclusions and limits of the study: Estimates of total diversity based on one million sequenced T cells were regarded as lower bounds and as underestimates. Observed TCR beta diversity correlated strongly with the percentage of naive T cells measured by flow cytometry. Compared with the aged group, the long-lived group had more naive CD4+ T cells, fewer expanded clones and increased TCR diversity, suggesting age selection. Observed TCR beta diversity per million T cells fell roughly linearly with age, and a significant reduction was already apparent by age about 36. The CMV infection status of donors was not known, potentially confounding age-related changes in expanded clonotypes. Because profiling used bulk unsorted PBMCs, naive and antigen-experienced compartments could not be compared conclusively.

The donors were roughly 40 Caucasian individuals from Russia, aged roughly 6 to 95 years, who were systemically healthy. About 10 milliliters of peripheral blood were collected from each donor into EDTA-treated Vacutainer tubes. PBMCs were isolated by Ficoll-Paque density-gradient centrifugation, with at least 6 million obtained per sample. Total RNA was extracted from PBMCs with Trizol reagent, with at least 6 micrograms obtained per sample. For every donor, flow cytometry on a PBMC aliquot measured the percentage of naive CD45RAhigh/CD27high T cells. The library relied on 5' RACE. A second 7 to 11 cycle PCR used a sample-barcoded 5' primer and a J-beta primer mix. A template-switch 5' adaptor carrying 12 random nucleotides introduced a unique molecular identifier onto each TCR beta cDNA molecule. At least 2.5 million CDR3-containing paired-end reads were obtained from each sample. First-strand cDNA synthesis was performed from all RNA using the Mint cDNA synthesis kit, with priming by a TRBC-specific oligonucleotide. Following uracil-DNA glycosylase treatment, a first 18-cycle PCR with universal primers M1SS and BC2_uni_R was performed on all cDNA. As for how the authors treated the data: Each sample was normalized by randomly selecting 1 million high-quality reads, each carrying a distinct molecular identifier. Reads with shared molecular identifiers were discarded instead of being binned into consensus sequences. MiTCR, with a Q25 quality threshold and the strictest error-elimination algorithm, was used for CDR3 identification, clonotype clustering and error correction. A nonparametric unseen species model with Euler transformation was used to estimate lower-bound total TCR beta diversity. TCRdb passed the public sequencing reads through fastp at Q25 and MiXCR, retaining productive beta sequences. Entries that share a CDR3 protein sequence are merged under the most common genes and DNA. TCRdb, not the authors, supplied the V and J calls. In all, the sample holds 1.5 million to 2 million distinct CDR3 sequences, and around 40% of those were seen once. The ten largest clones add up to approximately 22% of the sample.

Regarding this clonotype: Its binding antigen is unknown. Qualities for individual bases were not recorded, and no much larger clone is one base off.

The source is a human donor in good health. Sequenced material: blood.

The nucleotides are TGCAGTGCTAGATCTGCTAGCGGGGGAGACTCCTACAATGAGCAGTTCTTC. Translated, it reads CSARSASGGDSYNEQFF. The V gene is TRBV20-1 and the J gene is TRBJ2-1, with TRBD2 identical over 10 junction bases. Per the germline V gene (reference sequence), DFQATT is the CDR1 and SNEGSKA is the CDR2. Measured from the cysteine to the phenylalanine, the CDR3 is 17 residues long. Left in the record is the CDR3 DNA by itself, 51 bases read in frame from the first base. V is cut back by 2 bases and J by 0 bases, with 7 bases in the junction unmatched.